This T cell receptor (beta chain) emerged from a study of Graves' ophthalmopathy and Graves' hyperthyroidism (dated by TCRdb to 2016 to 2019). Regarding the research as a whole: Peripheral blood samples were taken at the time of initial diagnosis, before any treatment was given. After sampling, hyperthyroidism patients received methimazole starting at 30 mg daily, and ophthalmopathy patients received high-dose intravenous methylprednisolone. To explore V-J signatures distinguishing ophthalmopathy from hyperthyroidism, a discovery set of around 97 patients (fewer than 45 ophthalmopathy, roughly 60 stable hyperthyroidism) was enrolled. The independent validation cohort included about 19 hyperthyroidism patients plus 17 patients who later progressed from hyperthyroidism to ophthalmopathy. In five or six hyperthyroidism patients, the T-cell repertoires found in thyroid tissue were compared with those found in blood. In total, some 130 blood samples were TCR-sequenced: under 45 ophthalmopathy, some 80 hyperthyroidism and 17 hyperthyroidism-to-ophthalmopathy patients. The study used signatures of the TCR beta repertoire to tell Graves' ophthalmopathy apart from Graves' hyperthyroidism and to predict which patients would progress to ophthalmopathy. The 85 to 100 discovery patients were divided at random into training and test sets in a 7:3 ratio.

This clonotype was picked up many times. The antigen it recognizes is unknown. Qualities for individual bases were not recorded, and no much larger clone is one base off. The paper's findings and limits, for the study overall: In cross-validation, the 13-signature model distinguished ophthalmopathy from stable hyperthyroidism with nearly 90% sensitivity and about 84% specificity, and in the test set the corresponding values were about 80% and 75%. Most expanded thyroid clonotypes with frequency above 0.001 were also detected in blood, suggesting blood repertoires may reflect the thyroid immune response. In validation, the model predicted ophthalmopathy progression with about 70% sensitivity and 72.22% specificity; 12 predicted patients were CT-confirmed with GO in a median of roughly 6.8 months. Sample size was not statistically predetermined, and group allocation was not concealed from the investigators.

TCR beta CDR3 regions were amplified from RNA transcripts for repertoire sequencing. The first round of RT-PCR was done with HTBI primers and the Qiagen OneStep RT-PCR kit, and was followed by a second round of multiplex PCR, then size selection and purification. Libraries were sequenced on an Illumina HiSeq2000 using paired-end 100 bp reads. Regarding the original processing steps: SOAPnuke was used to process the reads, throwing out any read that had adapters, had uncalled bases, had a mean Phred below 15, or lacked an exact constant-primer or identifier match. High-quality paired reads were merged with COPE v1.2.5. Each unique nucleotide sequence was treated as a clonotype, and MiTCR v1.1 was used to align the clonotypes to the IMGT TRB V, D and J references. The analysis was limited to V-J combinations with a frequency above 0.0001, which together covered 99.2% of repertoires. A TCR clonal expansion and chaos score per V-J combination was defined as the ratio of F50 clonal expansion to chaos observed in the TCRdist matrix. Welch's t-statistics and random forest were used to reduce features to about a dozen V-J combinations, which were fed into a naive Bayes classifier. The similarity between thyroid and blood repertoires was quantified using the Morisita-Horn index. Starting from the raw public reads, TCRdb applied fastp trimming at Q25, assembled clones with MiXCR and retained in-frame beta chains. A single entry per CDR3 protein holds the most common genes and DNA from its merged rows. The V and J calls and clone size are TCRdb's, not the authors'. For this sample the table gives 300,000 to 500,000 distinct CDR3 sequences, of which 15% were detected only once. Of the sample, about 7% is held by the ten largest clones.

The CDR3 contains 13 residues, cysteine and phenylalanine counted. Left in the record is the CDR3 DNA by itself, 39 bases read in frame from the first base. According to the germline V gene, CDR1 reads MNHNS and CDR2 reads SASEGT. Trimming costs V 4 bases and J 5 bases, and their ends lie 11 bases apart. A patient counted as having stable hyperthyroidism if there was no progression to ophthalmopathy within 18 months of follow-up. Patients with hyperthyroidism were aged 18 to 65 years, had been newly diagnosed, and had a disease duration of less than 2 months. Patients with other autoimmune diseases, uncontrolled infections, pregnancy or lactation were excluded from the study. Clinical symptoms, serum thyroxine, TRAb, thyroid ultrasound and orbital computed tomography were used for diagnosis. PBMCs were isolated from 8 to 10 ml of fresh peripheral blood by Ficoll-Paque density gradient centrifugation. Total RNA was extracted using Trizol reagent, and RNA quality was checked on an Agilent 2100 Bioanalyzer.

The chain links TRBV6-1 with TRBJ1-2, with the D gene call left open. Sequencing was performed on peripheral blood. This TCR was recovered from a woman between 18 and 29 years old with stable Graves' hyperthyroidism. Donor details come from another sample of the same person, matched by shared clones. Here the CDR3 is given as CASSGTEQYGYTF. The base sequence is TGTGCCAGCAGTGGCACAGAGCAATATGGCTACACCTTC.